The 4 T cell receptor beta chains reported below all come from one sample, sequenced in a study of blood T cell repertoires in COVID-19. Measured with immunoSEQ multiplex PCR; TCRdb has only the in-frame clones, and not every one. This repertoire shows 110,000 to 150,000 clones, approximately 80% found once; its top ten account for 1.9%. Material for sequencing was peripheral blood. All receptors derive from a woman aged 60-75 years with acute or convalescent COVID-19.

This chain joins TRBV6-5 and TRBJ2-7; TRBD2 agrees at 11 bases. Germline assignment: CDR1 MNHEY and CDR2 SVGAGI. CDR3 length: 16 residues. The V segment lost 5 bases and the J segment 5 bases; nucleotides outside the gene matches: 11. The CDR3 region is CASSHYSGRALNEQYF. As DNA, the CDR3 is TGTGCCAGCAGTCACTATAGCGGGAGGGCCCTGAACGAGCAGTACTTC.

This clone was seen a handful of times. The chain couples TRBV19 to TRBJ2-1; 13 nucleotides agree with TRBD2. Germline CDR1 is LNHDA and CDR2 is SQIVND (reference sequence). The CDR3 loop spans 15 amino acids. The V gene end was trimmed by 4 bases and the J gene end by 7 bases; junction bases not matched to a gene: 4. The CDR3 spells CASSKLAGGGNEQFF. CDR3 nucleotide sequence: TGTGCCAGTAGTAAACTAGCGGGAGGGGGGAATGAGCAGTTCTTC.

In nucleotides, the CDR3 is TGCGCCAGCAGCTTGGAATGGGGGCGAGGAATGGGTAACACCATATATTTT. Translating gives CASSLEWGRGMGNTIYF. The V call is TRBV5-1, the J call TRBJ1-3; tentatively, D is TRBD1 (6 bases). The CDR3 has 17 amino acids. Trimming cost V 0 bases and J 7 bases, with 20 bases left between them. CDR1 SGHRS and CDR2 YFSETQ come from the germline V gene.

The chain recombines TRBV9 with TRBJ1-6; tentative D call: TRBD1 (5 bases). The CDR3 totals 13 residues. V lost 1 base to trimming and J lost 10 bases, with 9 bases between them. CDR1 and CDR2 from the germline V gene are SGDLS and YYNGEE. In DNA, the CDR3 is TGTGCCAGCAGCGTACGTGGGGGGTCACCCCTCCACTTT. Protein product: CASSVRGGSPLHF.